Included here is one T cell receptor beta chain sequence, with context. Germline lookup yields CDR1 SGHTA and CDR2 FQGNSA. CDR3 length: 16 amino acids. V shed 5 bases, J shed 4 bases, and the junction held 8 bases outside the gene matches. Preparation of the TCRbeta library was carried out with unique molecular identifiers. TCRdb analysed the PCR reads with MiXCR anew, one entry per CDR3 protein. The sample holds around 400,000 distinct CDR3 sequences, 9.5% to 13% seen once. The data derive from a study of T-cell reconstitution after alpha-beta-depleted transplantation in children. The sequence came from a human donor who donated a stem cell graft to a child with acute myeloid leukemia. Sequencing used PBMCs from the stem cell graft donor, obtained from the stem cell graft. This chain links TRBV7-2 with TRBJ2-7; 13 nucleotides line up with TRBD2. CDR3 bases: TGTGCCAGCAGCCCAGACCGGACTAGCGGGAGATACGAGCAGTACTTC. This encodes CASSPDRTSGRYEQYF.